This T cell receptor beta chain was captured by sequencing in a study of T cell responses to AZD1222 COVID-19 vaccine. Study outcomes and limitations: Among spike-specific TCRs, nearly half reportedly target unmutated variant regions. AZD1222 recipients seropositive at baseline numbered only 5 to 7. Donors skewed white British and female; clonal diversity was possibly underestimated.

Details on this clone: What it recognizes is unknown.

Trimming removed 0 bases from V and 3 bases from J, with 8 bases in between. The CDR3 is 14 amino acids. Germline V gene sequence: CDR1 MNHNS, CDR2 SASEGT. Profiling relied on immunoSEQ multiplex PCR, and the TCRdb table lists in-frame clones only, not all of them. The sample lists about 97,000 clones, about 89% seen once, with approximately 7% in the top ten. This rearrangement joins TRBV6-1 to TRBJ1-2; D remains unclear. The receptor's source is an adult in good health. The sequences come from peripheral blood, collected on day 0 of AZD1222 vaccination. CDR3 loop: CASSEAGSDYGYTF. The CDR3 DNA reads as TGTGCCAGCAGTGAAGCAGGTAGCGACTATGGCTACACCTTC.